Given below is one TCR beta chain in context. This record belongs to a study of T cell changes during pregnancy in multiple sclerosis. The germline V gene encodes CDR1 SGHTA and CDR2 FQGNSA. The CDR3 runs to 13 residues. Trimming took 1 base from V and 9 from J, leaving 10 bases between them. Data came from immunoSEQ multiplex PCR; TCRdb stores just in-frame clones and leaves some out. The sample records tens of thousands of clones, around nine tenths being singletons. The chain has TRBV7-2 and TRBJ2-1; no definite D call. This receptor was obtained from a female donor with multiple sclerosis, enrolled in a pregnancy study. Sequences were derived from CD4+ T cells from peripheral blood mononuclear cells, sampled before pregnancy. The CDR3 nucleotides read TGTGCCAGCAGCTTAGAGCAGGATACTGAGCAGTTCTTC. It specifies CASSLEQDTEQFF.